The 32 T cell receptor beta chains below come from one sample, sequenced in a study of regulatory T cells in long-lasting Graves disease. Time point: persistent/refractory GD, antithyroid drugs over 5 years with positive TRAb. The TCR library used RNA extracted from PBMCs. According to the study, TCR beta libraries were built with iRepertoire HTBI primers and CDR3-region Arm-PCR. Via MiXCR, TCRdb re-called the multiplex PCR reads, giving one row per CDR3 protein. The sample contains 350,000 to 450,000 distinct CDR3 sequences, 21% of which appear only once. The starting material was peripheral blood mononuclear cells (PBMCs), obtained when the disease was refractory, from a patient treated with antithyroid drugs. The receptors were gathered from a female donor with Graves disease.

The V and J genes are TRBV11-1 and TRBJ1-5; 8 bases agree with TRBD1. The V gene end was trimmed by 3 bases and the J gene end by 2 bases; junction bases not matched to a gene: 9. The V gene's germline CDR1 is SGHAT and CDR2 FQDESV (reference sequence). The CDR3 runs 17 residues. The CDR3, as DNA: TGTGCCAGCAGCTTGGCCGGGACAGGACAAGGCAATCAGCCCCAGCATTTT. Translating gives CASSLAGTGQGNQPQHF.

The chain has TRBV20-1 and TRBJ1-4; tentatively, D is TRBD1 (5 bases). Trimming cost V 3 bases and J 12 bases, with 14 bases left between them. The germline V gene has CDR1 DFQATT and CDR2 SNEGSKA (reference sequence). This CDR3 is 12 amino acids long. The CDR3 loop is CSAREAGEELFF. The CDR3 bases are TGCAGTGCTAGGGAGGCGGGGGAAGAACTGTTTTTT.

This chain connects TRBV28 to TRBJ2-2; weak D call: TRBD1 (5 bases). With 3 bases removed from V and 8 bases from J, the gap between germline ends came to 10 bases. Germline V gene lookup returns CDR1 MDHEN and CDR2 SYDVKM. This CDR3 region has 13 residues. CDR3 sequence (DNA): TGTGCCAGCAGTTTGCAGGGTCAAGGGGAGCTGTTTTTT. Protein product: CASSLQGQGELFF.

The chain employs TRBV14 and TRBJ2-5; D uncertain. This CDR3 spans 14 amino acids. Trimming took off 1 base at V and 2 bases at J, with 8 bases between the two ends. Germline-derived CDR1 and CDR2 are SGHDN and FVKESK. CDR3 bases: TGTGCCAGCAGCCAAGCCAGCGTTCAAGAGACCCAGTACTTC. This sequence encodes CASSQASVQETQYF.

This clonotype was seen ten or more times. J is TRBJ2-5 and V is TRBV28, with no clear D. Germline V gene lookup returns CDR1 MDHEN and CDR2 SYDVKM. V lost 1 base and J lost 4, with 10 bases in between. CDR3 size: 14 residues. The CDR3 bases are TGTGCCAGCAGTTTATTGGACGATGGAGAGACCCAGTACTTC. Amino acids: CASSLLDDGETQYF.

This clonotype was detected many times. The rearrangement links TRBV29-1 to TRBJ2-5; maybe TRBD1 (6 bases). CDR3 length: 13 residues. Deletions cut 4 bases from V and 5 bases from J, with 14 bases between. Germline CDR1 is SQVTM and CDR2 is ANQGSEA. CDR3 DNA sequence: TGCAGCGTTGTCGAGAGGGGGTGGGAGACCCAGTACTTC. This sequence encodes CSVVERGWETQYF.

The chain joins TRBV20-1 to TRBJ2-7; D remains unclear. The germline V and J ends were trimmed by 6 bases and 0 bases, with 3 bases remaining between them. Germline CDR1 DFQATT, CDR2 SNEGSKA (reference sequence). This CDR3 is 10 amino acids long. CDR3 nucleotide sequence: TGCAGTGCGGGCTCCTACGAGCAGTACTTC. This sequence encodes CSAGSYEQYF.

This clonotype came up once. V is TRBV6-5 and J is TRBJ2-3; D remains unclear. CDR3 length: 12 amino acids. With 4 bases removed from V and 7 bases from J, the gap between germline ends came to 9 bases. The V gene's germline CDR1 is MNHEY and CDR2 SVGAGI. The CDR3 bases are TGTGCCAGCAGTTCCCTGGGATATACGCAGTATTTT. It translates to CASSSLGYTQYF.

For this clonotype: At one end, the junction sequence differs from germline, possibly due to a read error. The chain couples TRBV12-3 or TRBV12-4 to TRBJ1-4, with D unresolved. This CDR3 contains 15 residues. As DNA, the CDR3 is TGTGCCAGCCGGCCTCCCTTGACAACTAATGAAAAACTGTTCTTT. This sequence encodes CASRPPLTTNEKLFF.

This clonotype was observed at least ten times. V usage is TRBV20-1 and J usage is TRBJ2-5, with D perhaps matching TRBD1 (5 bases). CDR3 length: 13 amino acids. V lost 0 bases and J 6 bases, leaving 11 bases between the germline ends. Germline CDR1 and CDR2: DFQATT and SNEGSKA (reference sequence). The CDR3 bases are TGCAGTGCTAGAGATTCAGGGTGGCAGACCCAGTACTTC. It encodes CSARDSGWQTQYF.

The chain couples TRBV4-1 to TRBJ2-7; D uncertain. The V gene lost 3 bases and the J gene lost 6 bases, with 24 bases spanning the gap. Germline V lookup: CDR1 MGHRA, CDR2 YSYEKL. The CDR3 extends over 17 amino acids. Here the CDR3 reads CASSQTPGVPSLLEQYF. The CDR3, as DNA: TGCGCCAGCAGCCAGACACCCGGCGTACCATCTCTTCTCGAGCAGTACTTC.

The genes are TRBV11-2 and TRBJ2-3; 12 nucleotides agree with TRBD2. Germline V gives CDR1 SGHAT, CDR2 FQNNGV. Losses at the gene ends were 6 bases for V and 0 bases for J; bases not matched to a gene: 10. There are 18 residues in the CDR3. CDR3 nucleotides: TGTGCCAGCAGTCAAGCACTAGCGGGAGGTGGTAGCACAGATACGCAGTATTTT. This translates into CASSQALAGGGSTDTQYF.

This chain uses TRBV29-1 with TRBJ2-7, with D unresolved. Per the germline V gene, CDR1 is SQVTM and CDR2 is ANQGSEA. There are 15 residues in the CDR3. The V end was cut by 0 bases, the J end by 0 bases, with 12 bases between. CDR3 sequence: CSVEEGTYSSYEQYF. In DNA, the CDR3 is TGCAGCGTTGAAGAGGGAACTTATTCCTCCTACGAGCAGTACTTC.

This clonotype has more than one count but fewer than ten. This chain connects TRBV7-9 to TRBJ2-1, with 9 bases that match TRBD2. The CDR3 spans 16 residues. Germline values: CDR1 SEHNR, CDR2 FQNEAQ (reference sequence). The ends lost 5 bases at V and 5 bases at J; junction bases unmatched: 10. CDR3: CASSPMGLAIDNEQFF. CDR3 sequence (DNA): TGTGCCAGCAGCCCAATGGGACTAGCTATAGACAATGAGCAGTTCTTC.

The rearrangement links TRBV3-1 to TRBJ2-6, with D possibly TRBD2 on 5 matching bases. Germline values: CDR1 LGHDT, CDR2 YNNKEL (reference sequence). The CDR3 runs to 16 residues. Trimming pared 8 bases from V and 1 base from J, leaving 15 bases between. CDR3 sequence reads: CASAPNRGSGANVLTF. CDR3 sequence (DNA): TGTGCCAGCGCCCCCAATCGGGGTTCTGGGGCCAACGTCCTGACTTTC. The full variable domain, completed using reference TRBV3-1 and TRBJ2-6, is DTAVSQTPKYLVTQMGNDKSIKCEQNLGHDTMYWYKQDSKKFLKIMFSYNNKELIINETVPNRFSPKSPDKAHLNLHINSLELGDSAVYFCASAPNRGSGANVLTFGAGSRLTVL.

This clonotype showed up many times. The junction does not match germline at one end; this may be a read error. The gene calls are TRBV28 and TRBJ1-1; D perhaps matches TRBD1 (5 bases). CDR3 length: 16 residues. Germline assignment: CDR1 MDHEN and CDR2 SYDVKM. The CDR3 DNA reads TGTGCCAGCAGTTTGAATCAGGGCGGGTTGAAGACTGAAGCTTTCTTT. This encodes CASSLNQGGLKTEAFF.

The chain combines TRBV11-2 with TRBJ1-2, with D unclear. V lost 3 bases and J lost 3, with 5 bases in between. Germline assignment: CDR1 SGHAT and CDR2 FQNNGV. This CDR3 spans 12 amino acids. CDR3 in amino acids: CASSFVDYGYTF. CDR3 nucleotide sequence: TGTGCCAGCAGCTTTGTCGACTATGGCTACACCTTC.

This clonotype was seen more than once but under ten times. J is TRBJ2-5 and V is TRBV7-9; TRBD2 might be the D (6 bases). Looked up from germline, CDR1 is SEHNR and CDR2 is FQNEAQ (reference sequence). This CDR3 has 13 residues. V shed 5 bases and J shed 5 bases, with 12 bases lying between them. The CDR3 protein is CASSRGTVETQYF. DNA for the CDR3: TGTGCCAGCAGCCGAGGGACTGTGGAGACCCAGTACTTC.

V usage is TRBV3-1 and J usage is TRBJ2-3; 7 bases line up with TRBD1. The V and J ends lost 7 bases and 2 bases, in that order; junction bases with no gene match: 6. Germline V CDR1 and CDR2: LGHDT, YNNKEL (reference sequence). This CDR3 has 14 amino acids. CDR3 residues: CASTSGQSTDTQYF. CDR3 nucleotide sequence: TGTGCCAGCACCTCGGGACAGTCCACAGATACGCAGTATTTT.

This clonotype was observed at least ten times. V is TRBV11-2 and J is TRBJ2-7; 9 bases are a match to TRBD2. J gave up 0 bases and V 1 base, and 4 bases lay outside the gene matches. This CDR3 spans 16 amino acids. Germline CDR1 is SGHAT and CDR2 is FQNNGV. The CDR3 DNA sequence: TGTGCCAGCAGCTTAGCCGCGGGAGGGAGCTCCTACGAGCAGTACTTC. Protein sequence: CASSLAAGGSSYEQYF.

The gene calls are TRBV9 and TRBJ2-7, with 10 bases that match TRBD2. Germline-derived CDR1 and CDR2 are SGDLS and YYNGEE. Trimming removed 3 bases from V and 2 bases from J; junction bases left unmatched: 5. The CDR3 runs 15 residues. CDR3: CASSATLAGAYEQYF. CDR3 in DNA: TGTGCCAGCAGCGCCACCCTAGCGGGAGCCTACGAGCAGTACTTC.

This clonotype was counted a few times. Given a much more abundant clone one base away, this may be a read error. The CDR3 protein is CTSTGQVSYEQHF. The CDR3 DNA reads TGTACTAGCACGGGACAGGTCTCCTACGAGCAGCACTTC. J is TRBJ2-7 and V is TRBV28; 8 bases match TRBD1. This CDR3 has 13 residues. Germline CDR1 is MDHEN and CDR2 is SYDVKM.

The chain combines TRBV2 with TRBJ2-7; TRBD1 agrees at 8 bases. Unmatched junction bases numbered 9, after V lost 7 bases and J lost 4 bases. This CDR3 has 14 residues. CDR1 and CDR2 from the germline V gene are SNHLY and FYNNEI. CDR3 amino acids: CASTRGQGFYEQYF. In nucleotides, the CDR3 is TGTGCCAGCACCCGAGGACAGGGTTTTTACGAGCAGTACTTC.

This clonotype was recorded at least ten times. This chain joins TRBV10-3 and TRBJ1-1; no definite D call. Germline values: CDR1 ENHRY, CDR2 SYGVKD. The CDR3 runs to 11 residues. The V end was cut by 2 bases, the J end by 10 bases, with 8 bases between. The CDR3 region has the DNA TGTGCCATCAGTGAGGGGGTCGGAGCTTTCTTT. This encodes CAISEGVGAFF.

V and J are TRBV3-1 and TRBJ1-2; TRBD1 aligns across 7 bases. CDR1 and CDR2 (germline): LGHDT, YNNKEL (reference sequence). CDR3 length: 14 amino acids. With 4 bases clipped from V and 7 bases from J, the junction kept 9 bases outside the gene matches. CDR3 bases: TGTGCCAGCAGCCGAACCGAGGGGGCCTCTGGCTACACCTTC. This sequence encodes CASSRTEGASGYTF.

The sample holds many counts of this clonotype. The chain uses TRBV5-5 and TRBJ1-1, with a possible D match to TRBD1 (6 bases). Germline-derived CDR1 and CDR2 are SGHKS and YYEKEE (reference sequence). V was shortened by 9 bases and J by 1 base, with 13 bases between the two germline ends. This CDR3 comprises 13 residues. The CDR3 DNA reads TGTGCCACAGGGGTGATGGCGAACACTGAAGCTTTCTTT. This sequence encodes CATGVMANTEAFF.

V usage is TRBV13 and J usage is TRBJ1-1, with D unclear. The length of the CDR3 is 13 residues. The V and J ends lost 2 bases and 5 bases respectively, with 9 bases between them. Looked up from germline, CDR1 is PRHDT and CDR2 is FYEKMQ (reference sequence). The CDR3 region is CASSLNLRTEAFF. In DNA, the CDR3 is TGTGCCAGCAGCTTAAATCTCAGGACTGAAGCTTTCTTT.

This clonotype has only a few counts. V usage is TRBV20-1 and J usage is TRBJ2-2; tentatively, D is TRBD2 (6 bases). The germline CDR1 and CDR2 sequences are DFQATT and SNEGSKA (reference sequence). The CDR3 extends over 13 amino acids. V was shortened by 2 bases and J by 6 bases, with 10 bases between the two germline ends. The CDR3 loop reads CSARIPGAGELFF. As DNA, the CDR3 is TGCAGTGCTAGAATTCCGGGGGCCGGGGAGCTGTTTTTT.

This sequence joins TRBV5-5 and TRBJ1-6; D gene unclear. CDR1 is SGHKS, CDR2 YYEKEE, per germline (reference sequence). The CDR3 runs 14 residues. V was clipped by 3 bases and J by 6 bases, with 10 bases between them. CDR3 in DNA: TGTGCCAGCAGCTGGGAGGTTGGTAATTCACCCCTCCACTTT. Encoded protein: CASSWEVGNSPLHF.

At least ten counts were recorded for this clonotype. The rearrangement links TRBV11-2 to TRBJ2-4, with 9 bases lining up with TRBD1. Germline CDR1 is SGHAT and CDR2 is FQNNGV. The CDR3 extends over 16 amino acids. The J segment lost 7 bases and the V segment lost 2 bases, leaving 9 bases of the junction unmatched. The CDR3 loop reads CASSLSPRGQGNIQYF. DNA of the CDR3: TGTGCCAGCAGCTTAAGCCCCCGTGGACAGGGGAACATTCAGTACTTC.

V usage is TRBV9 and J usage is TRBJ1-2; D remains ambiguous. Trimming removed 0 bases at V and 1 base at J, with 25 bases between. The germline V gene encodes CDR1 SGDLS and CDR2 YYNGEE. This CDR3 comprises 20 residues. Here the CDR3 reads CASSVEGRVLSLLFNYGYTF. The CDR3 DNA is TGTGCCAGCAGCGTAGAAGGACGGGTACTATCTCTCCTTTTTAACTATGGCTACACCTTC. The variable domain in full, completed from reference TRBV9 and TRBJ1-2, reads DSGVTQTPKHLITATGQRVTLRCSPRSGDLSVYWYQQSLDQGLQFLIQYYNGEERAKGNILERFSAQQFPDLHSELNLSSLELGDSALYFCASSVEGRVLSLLFNYGYTFGSGTRLTVV.

Concerning this clonotype itself: An end of the junction does not agree with germline; a read error may underlie this. The J gene is TRBJ1-5, the V gene TRBV6-1, with 7 nucleotides matching TRBD1. This CDR3 spans 16 amino acids. Germline values: CDR1 MNHNS, CDR2 SASEGT. CDR3: CAGSPDPDRAFQPQHF. The CDR3 coding sequence is TGTGCCGGCAGTCCTGATCCCGACAGGGCCTTTCAGCCCCAGCATTTT.